Detailed here is one TCR beta chain. These data originate in a study of blood T cell repertoires in COVID-19. Per the authors' pipeline: Amplification of reference gene primers was used by the study to estimate nucleated cell counts. Some clones are missing from TCRdb's copy, which holds only in-frame ones; the method was immunoSEQ multiplex PCR. V, J and clone size were drawn from that table, and D and trimming were deduced from the DNA. The sample holds roughly 220,000 clones; around four fifths are singletons and the top ten take approximately 8%. Per germline, CDR1 MNHEY and CDR2 SVGAGI. V lost 5 bases and J lost 4; bases outside the gene matches: 4. The CDR3 runs 13 residues.

Specimen: peripheral blood. The chain uses TRBV6-5 and TRBJ1-2; 7 nucleotides line up with TRBD1. This TCR came from a woman of 80 years or more with COVID-19, enrolled during active disease. The CDR3 here is CASSRQGFYGYTF. The CDR3 nucleotides are TGTGCCAGCAGTAGACAGGGATTCTATGGCTACACCTTC.